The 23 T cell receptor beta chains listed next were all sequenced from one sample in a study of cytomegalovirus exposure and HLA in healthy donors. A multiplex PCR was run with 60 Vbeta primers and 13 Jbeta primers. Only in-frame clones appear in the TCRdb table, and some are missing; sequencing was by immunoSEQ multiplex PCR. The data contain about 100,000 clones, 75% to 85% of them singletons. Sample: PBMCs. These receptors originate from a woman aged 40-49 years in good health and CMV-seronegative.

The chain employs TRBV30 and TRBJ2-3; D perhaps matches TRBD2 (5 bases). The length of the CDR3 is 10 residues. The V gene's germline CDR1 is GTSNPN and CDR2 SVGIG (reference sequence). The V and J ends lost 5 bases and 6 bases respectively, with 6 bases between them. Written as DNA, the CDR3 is TGTGCCTGGGGGGAGGATACGCAGTATTTT. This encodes CAWGEDTQYF.

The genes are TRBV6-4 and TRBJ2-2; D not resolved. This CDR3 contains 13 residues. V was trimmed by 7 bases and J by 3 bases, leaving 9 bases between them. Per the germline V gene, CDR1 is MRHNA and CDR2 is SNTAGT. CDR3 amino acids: CASKSLYTGELFF. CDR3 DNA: TGTGCCAGCAAGAGCCTTTACACCGGGGAGCTGTTTTTT.

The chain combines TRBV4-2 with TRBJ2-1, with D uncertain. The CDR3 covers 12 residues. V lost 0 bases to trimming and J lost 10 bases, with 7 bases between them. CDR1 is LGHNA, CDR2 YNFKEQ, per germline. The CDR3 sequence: CASSQERSEQFF. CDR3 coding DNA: TGTGCCAGCAGCCAAGAACGGTCCGAGCAGTTCTTC.

CDR3 protein: CASSVALGGVDTQYF. In DNA, the CDR3 is TGTGCCAGCAGCGTAGCTCTGGGCGGGGTAGATACGCAGTATTTT. The chain recombines TRBV9 with TRBJ2-3; TRBD2 is a possible D gene (6 bases). CDR3 length: 15 residues. Germline lookup yields CDR1 SGDLS and CDR2 YYNGEE. The V and J ends lost 0 bases and 5 bases respectively, with 13 bases between them.

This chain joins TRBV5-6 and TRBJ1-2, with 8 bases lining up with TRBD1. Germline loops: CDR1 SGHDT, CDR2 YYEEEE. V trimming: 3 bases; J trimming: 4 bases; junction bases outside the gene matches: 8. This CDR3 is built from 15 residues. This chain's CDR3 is CASSSDRARGYGYTF. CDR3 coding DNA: TGTGCCAGCAGCTCGGACAGGGCGAGAGGCTATGGCTACACCTTC.

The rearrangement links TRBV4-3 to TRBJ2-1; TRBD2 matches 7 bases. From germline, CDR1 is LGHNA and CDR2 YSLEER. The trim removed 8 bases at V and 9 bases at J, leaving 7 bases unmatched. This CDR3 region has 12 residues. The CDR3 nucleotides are TGCGCCAGCGGGGGGGTCCGTGGTGAGCAGTTCTTC. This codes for CASGGVRGEQFF.

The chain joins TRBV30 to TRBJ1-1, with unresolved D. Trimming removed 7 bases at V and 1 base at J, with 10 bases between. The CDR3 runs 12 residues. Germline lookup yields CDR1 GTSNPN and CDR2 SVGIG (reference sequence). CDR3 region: CASTQWNTEAFF. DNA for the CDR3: TGTGCCTCAACCCAGTGGAACACTGAAGCTTTCTTT.

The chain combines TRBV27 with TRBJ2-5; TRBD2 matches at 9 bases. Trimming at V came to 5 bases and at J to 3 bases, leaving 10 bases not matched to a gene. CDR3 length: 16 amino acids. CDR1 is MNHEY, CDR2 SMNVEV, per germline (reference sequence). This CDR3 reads CASSPGTSLSEETQYF. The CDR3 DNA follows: TGTGCCAGCAGTCCAGGGACTAGCCTTTCAGAAGAGACCCAGTACTTC.

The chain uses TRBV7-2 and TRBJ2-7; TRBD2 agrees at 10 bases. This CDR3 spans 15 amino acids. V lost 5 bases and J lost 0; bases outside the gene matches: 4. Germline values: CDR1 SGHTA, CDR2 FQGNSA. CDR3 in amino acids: CASSLERGGSYEQYF. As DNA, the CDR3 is TGTGCCAGCAGCCTCGAGCGGGGGGGCTCCTACGAGCAGTACTTC.

Written as DNA, the CDR3 is TGTGCCAGCAGAGGGACAGGCGAAAGATACGAGCAGTACTTC. Amino acids: CASRGTGERYEQYF. The chain joins TRBV2 to TRBJ2-7; 8 bases map to TRBD1. Germline CDR1 is SNHLY and CDR2 is FYNNEI. The CDR3 consists of 14 residues. V was pared by 6 bases and J by 4 bases, with 8 bases of the junction left unmatched.

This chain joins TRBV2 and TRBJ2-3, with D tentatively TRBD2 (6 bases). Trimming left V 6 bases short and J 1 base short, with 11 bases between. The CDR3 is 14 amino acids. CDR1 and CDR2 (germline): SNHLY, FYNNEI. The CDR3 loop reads CASRFQRGTDTQYF. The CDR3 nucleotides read TGTGCCAGCAGGTTCCAGCGGGGCACAGATACGCAGTATTTT.

This CDR3 is CASSLAAGLSDTQYF. The DNA of the CDR3 is TGCGCCAGCAGCTTGGCCGCGGGATTATCAGATACGCAGTATTTT. The chain carries TRBV5-1 and TRBJ2-3; D may be TRBD2 (6 bases). V lost 0 bases to trimming and J lost 4 bases, with 12 bases between them. Germline loops: CDR1 SGHRS, CDR2 YFSETQ. CDR3 length equals 15 residues.

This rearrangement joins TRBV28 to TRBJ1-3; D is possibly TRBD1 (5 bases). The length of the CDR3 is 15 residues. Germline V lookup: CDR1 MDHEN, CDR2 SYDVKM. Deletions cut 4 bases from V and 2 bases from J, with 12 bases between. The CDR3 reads CASSSQAIPGNTIYF. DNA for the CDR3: TGTGCCAGCAGTTCACAGGCCATACCTGGAAACACCATATATTTT.

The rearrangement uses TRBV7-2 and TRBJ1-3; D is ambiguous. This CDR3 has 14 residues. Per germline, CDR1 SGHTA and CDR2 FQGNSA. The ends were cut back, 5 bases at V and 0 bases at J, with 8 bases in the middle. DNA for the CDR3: TGTGCCAGCAGCGCCGACTACTCTGGAAACACCATATATTTT. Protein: CASSADYSGNTIYF.

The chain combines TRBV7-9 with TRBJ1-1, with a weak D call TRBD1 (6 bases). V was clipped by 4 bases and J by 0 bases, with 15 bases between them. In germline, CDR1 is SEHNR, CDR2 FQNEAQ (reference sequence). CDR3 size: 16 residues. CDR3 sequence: CASSSTNTGLNTEAFF. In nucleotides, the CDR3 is TGTGCCAGCAGCTCAACAAATACAGGGCTGAACACTGAAGCTTTCTTT.

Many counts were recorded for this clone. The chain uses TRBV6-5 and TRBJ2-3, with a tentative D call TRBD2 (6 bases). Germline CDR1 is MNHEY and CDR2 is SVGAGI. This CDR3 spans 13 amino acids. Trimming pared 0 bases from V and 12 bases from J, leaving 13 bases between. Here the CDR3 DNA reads TGTGCCAGCAGTTACTCGTGGCGGGGCAGTCAGTATTTT. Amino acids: CASSYSWRGSQYF.

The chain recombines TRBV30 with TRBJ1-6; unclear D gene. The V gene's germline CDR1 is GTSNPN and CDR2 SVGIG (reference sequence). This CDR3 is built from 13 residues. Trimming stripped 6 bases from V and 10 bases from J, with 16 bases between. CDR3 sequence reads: CACTHGVWSPLHF. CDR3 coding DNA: TGTGCCTGCACCCACGGGGTCTGGTCACCCCTCCACTTT.

CDR3 amino acids: CASSTGSVNTIYF. Here the CDR3 DNA reads TGTGCCAGCAGCACAGGGTCGGTAAACACCATATATTTT. The chain uses TRBV7-9 and TRBJ1-3; tentative D call: TRBD1 (6 bases). The CDR3 runs 13 residues. Germline CDR1 reads SEHNR; CDR2 reads FQNEAQ (reference sequence). Deletions cut 5 bases from V and 6 bases from J, with 11 bases between.

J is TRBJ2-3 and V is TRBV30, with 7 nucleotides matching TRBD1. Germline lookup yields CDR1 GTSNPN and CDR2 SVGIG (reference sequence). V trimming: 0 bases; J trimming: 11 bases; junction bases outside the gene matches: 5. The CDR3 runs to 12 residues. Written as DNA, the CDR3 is TGTGCCTGGAGTGTAACGGGACAGCTGCAGTATTTT. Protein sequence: CAWSVTGQLQYF.

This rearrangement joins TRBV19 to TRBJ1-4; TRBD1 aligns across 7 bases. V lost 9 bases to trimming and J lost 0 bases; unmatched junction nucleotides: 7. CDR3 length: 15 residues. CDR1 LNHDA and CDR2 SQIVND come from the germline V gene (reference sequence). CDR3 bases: TGTGCCAGCTTCGACAGGGCTTCAACTAATGAAAAACTGTTTTTT. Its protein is CASFDRASTNEKLFF.

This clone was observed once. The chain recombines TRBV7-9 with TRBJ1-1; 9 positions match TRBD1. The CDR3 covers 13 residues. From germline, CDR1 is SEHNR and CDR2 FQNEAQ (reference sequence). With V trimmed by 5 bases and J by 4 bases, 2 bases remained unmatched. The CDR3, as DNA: TGTGCCAGCAGCCGGACAGGGGCCACTGAAGCTTTCTTT. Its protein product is CASSRTGATEAFF. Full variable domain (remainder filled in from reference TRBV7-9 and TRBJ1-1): DTGVSQNPRHKITKRGQNVTFRCDPISEHNRLYWYRQTLGQGPEFLTYFQNEAQLEKSRLLSDRFSAERPKGSFSTLEIQRTEQGDSAMYLCASSRTGATEAFFGQGTRLTVV.

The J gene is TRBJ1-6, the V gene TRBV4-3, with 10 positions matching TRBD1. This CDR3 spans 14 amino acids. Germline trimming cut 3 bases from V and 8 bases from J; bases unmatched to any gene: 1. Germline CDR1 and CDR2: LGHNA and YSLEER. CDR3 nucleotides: TGCGCCAGCAGCCACGGACAGGGGGATTCACCCCTCCACTTT. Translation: CASSHGQGDSPLHF.

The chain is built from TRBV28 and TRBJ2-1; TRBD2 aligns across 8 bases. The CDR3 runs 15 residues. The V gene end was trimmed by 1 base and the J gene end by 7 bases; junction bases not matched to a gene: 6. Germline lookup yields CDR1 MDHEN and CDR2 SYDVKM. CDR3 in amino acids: CASSLSSGGSNEQFF. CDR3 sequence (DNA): TGTGCCAGCAGTTTATCAAGCGGGGGTTCTAATGAGCAGTTCTTC.